Listed below are T cell receptor beta chains from one sample, sequenced in a study of PD-1 blockade in classical Hodgkin lymphoma. Using immunoSEQ multiplex PCR, the repertoire was profiled, and TCRdb retains in-frame clones only, with some absent. The sample consists of about 15,000 clones, 85% to 90% of them appearing once. The sample was peripheral blood mononuclear cells (PBMCs), taken at baseline. Receptor source: a human donor with classical Hodgkin lymphoma. Both conserved end residues are part of each CDR3. A D gene is named only where the DNA matches it firmly.

>TRBV2|NA|TRBJ1-5
CASSEDPGQGQPQHF
>TRBV28|NA|TRBJ1-4
CASSPITGTAEKLFF
>TRBV11-1|TRBD2|TRBJ2-5
CASSLGLAKETQYF
>TRBV21-1|NA|TRBJ1-5
CAGGEVQGGQPQHF
>TRBV6-1|NA|TRBJ2-3
CASLPRLYTDTQYF
>TRBV28|TRBD1|TRBJ2-7
CASIPSGGMGAYEQYF
>TRBV7-6|TRBD1|TRBJ1-2
CASSRRPGTGAHYGYTF
>TRBV5-1|TRBD2|TRBJ2-7
CASSVGLRDYSYEQYF
>TRBV5-6|TRBD2|TRBJ2-3
CASSAGEGTDTQYF
>TRBV19|TRBD1|TRBJ1-2
CASSITVTGGRGYTF
>TRBV6-1|NA|TRBJ2-3
CASSEGGGGGTDTQYF
>TRBV4-1|NA|TRBJ2-3
CASHALHTDTQYF
>TRBV6-5|NA|TRBJ2-7
CASRGSAIYEQYF
>TRBV6-5|TRBD1|TRBJ1-5
CASRTGGFNQPQHF
>TRBV4-3|NA|TRBJ2-3
CASSQVAGASTDTQYF
>TRBV19|NA|TRBJ2-3
CASSPVLTDTQYF
>TRBV30|NA|TRBJ1-1
CAWSVMGDPYEGEAFF
>TRBV18|TRBD1|TRBJ1-1
CASSPFGTGTEAFF
>TRBV9|TRBD1|TRBJ1-2
CASSFTGAANYGYTF
>TRBV9|NA|TRBJ2-1
CASSVGAGQVLNEQFF
>TRBV20-1|NA|TRBJ2-1
CSASSRYEQFF
>TRBV27|TRBD1|TRBJ1-1
CASKGATEAFF
>TRBV9|NA|TRBJ2-5
CASSVRYGGPDLETQYF
>TRBV6-5|TRBD1|TRBJ1-5
CASRDGTGYQPQHF
>TRBV6-5|NA|TRBJ1-1
CASSYSGTTEYEAFF
>TRBV7-9|NA|TRBJ1-1
CASSPGQTANTEAFF
>TRBV10-2|NA|TRBJ1-5
CASSERAAFNQPQHF
>TRBV4-2|TRBD1|TRBJ2-7
CASSQDALTGGLYEQYF
>TRBV5-1|NA|TRBJ2-7
CASSLYGGLVGEQYF
>TRBV25-1|NA|TRBJ2-7
CASSPRLGYEQYF
>TRBV19|TRBD2|TRBJ2-7
CASSISGTSGAYEQYF
>TRBV28|NA|TRBJ1-5
CASSLPRAGQPQHF
>TRBV7-3|TRBD2|TRBJ2-1
CASSLAGGPRNEQFF
>TRBV5-6|NA|TRBJ2-7
CASSLVHPYEQYF
>TRBV5-4|TRBD2|TRBJ2-3
CASSRGGGGTDTQYF
>TRBV10-3|NA|TRBJ2-6
CATGDSLSSGANVLTF
>TRBV7-2|NA|TRBJ1-3
CASSHGPGVGNTIYF
>TRBV7-9|NA|TRBJ1-1
CASSLGMEAFF
>TRBV6-5|TRBD1|TRBJ2-7
CASRGQFYEQYF
>TRBV28|TRBD1|TRBJ1-3
CASRGTGESSGNTIYF
>TRBV27|NA|TRBJ2-5
CASSPSTGLRTQYF
>TRBV5-4|NA|TRBJ1-2
CASIGGPVGGYTF
>TRBV7-9|NA|TRBJ1-1
CASSLNVAGDTEAFF
>TRBV7-9|NA|TRBJ2-7
CASTPTGPGGYEQYF
>TRBV4-3|NA|TRBJ1-1
CASSQDLRKQGYMNTEAFF
>TRBV27|TRBD1|TRBJ1-2
CASSSLRDRGANYGYTF
>TRBV5-4|NA|TRBJ2-2
CASSLVVGELFF
>TRBV27|TRBD2|TRBJ2-7
CASSLRPRSGLAVHQYF
>TRBV10-3|TRBD1|TRBJ2-7
CAISGGTGAQVYEQYF
>TRBV6-5|TRBD2|TRBJ2-1
CASSYSAGGFNEQFF
>TRBV2|NA|TRBJ1-2
CASKKESGQPNDGYTF
>TRBV2|TRBD1|TRBJ2-1
CASSPMTGGTYNEQFF
>TRBV19|NA|TRBJ1-5
CASRGREIGNQPQHF
>TRBV7-9|NA|TRBJ1-3
CASSLAGNTIYF
>TRBV9|NA|TRBJ2-3
CASSDFTDTQYF
>TRBV30|NA|TRBJ1-5
CAWSVTKNQPQHF
>TRBV9|TRBD1|TRBJ2-1
CASSVGAGGEVEQFF
>TRBV7-9|TRBD1|TRBJ1-4
CASSPRQGANEKLFF
>TRBV10-2|TRBD2|TRBJ2-7
CASSEPSGYEQYF
>TRBV19|TRBD1|TRBJ2-6
CASSPDRGVGANVLTF